Included here is one T cell receptor (beta chain) sequence, with context. CDR1 and CDR2 (germline): MNHEY, SVGAGI. The CDR3 extends over 14 amino acids. V lost 0 bases to trimming and J lost 5 bases, with 10 bases between them. The data were obtained in a study of shared clonotypes between healthy human individuals. Sequencing was performed with immunoSEQ multiplex PCR; in TCRdb, only in-frame clones are kept and a portion is missing. The table has 2.3 million or so clones, 90% to 95% seen once; the top ten hold 0.35% to 0.45%. The source of this sequence is a man aged 18 to 35 in good health. Some clones in this sample may be carry-over from other donors' samples. The chain carries TRBV6-5 and TRBJ2-5; D gene unclear. Source material: naive CD4+ T cells from PBMCs. Subset meaning: CD45RA+ positively selected. Written as DNA, the CDR3 is TGTGCCAGCAGTTACTCCACTGTTGGGGAGACCCAGTACTTC. Translated, it gives CASSYSTVGETQYF.